Below, 5 T cell receptor beta chains from the same sample are listed, as sequenced in a study of identical twins (dated by TCRdb to the mid-2010s). Libraries came from 5' RACE. TCRdb lists the instrument as Illumina HiSeq 2000. Through fastp at Q25 and MiXCR, TCRdb rebuilt clones from the public reads, retaining in-frame beta chains. CDR3 protein duplicates are merged, each entry listing the most common genes and DNA. The sample table contains about 920,000 distinct CDR3 sequences; only one count was recorded for more than 9% of them. The ten biggest clones cover about 1.5% of the sample. The sample also formed part of further work on yellow fever vaccine responses in identical twins.

Sequencing was performed on PBMCs. These receptors all come from a woman younger than 30 in good health.

V is TRBV6-1 and J is TRBJ1-6, with 7 bases aligning to TRBD1. The CDR3 contains 14 residues. Germline CDR1 MNHNS, CDR2 SASEGT. Losses at the gene ends were 6 bases for V and 7 bases for J; bases not matched to a gene: 6. CDR3 protein: CASSLWDSNSPLHF. CDR3 sequence (DNA): TGTGCCAGCAGCTTGTGGGACAGCAATTCACCCCTCCACTTT.

This CDR3 reads CASSPSGLAADTQYF. The CDR3 DNA is TGCGCCAGCAGCCCATCCGGACTAGCTGCAGATACGCAGTATTTT. The chain is built from TRBV4-1 and TRBJ2-3; TRBD2 matches at 8 bases. Germline CDR1 and CDR2: MGHRA and YSYEKL. The CDR3 is 15 residues long. The V gene end was trimmed by 4 bases and the J gene end by 4 bases; junction bases not matched to a gene: 7.

This clonotype occurred many times. V usage is TRBV12-3 or TRBV12-4 and J usage is TRBJ1-1, with D unclear. The CDR3 extends over 13 amino acids. V lost 3 bases, J lost 1 base, and 6 bases lay in between. The CDR3 DNA follows: TGTGCCAGCAGTTTTGGGTCGAACACTGAAGCTTTCTTT. Its protein is CASSFGSNTEAFF.

This clonotype was seen only a few times. The DNA for the CDR3 is TGTGCCAGCATGCAGAGCGGTAGGAATGAGCAGTTCTTC. Amino acid sequence: CASMQSGRNEQFF. V is TRBV28 and J is TRBJ2-1; D perhaps matches TRBD2 (5 bases). V was pared by 7 bases and J by 7 bases, with 14 bases between. The CDR3 totals 13 residues. The V gene's germline CDR1 is MDHEN and CDR2 SYDVKM.

This clonotype was counted at least ten times. The chain has TRBV27 and TRBJ1-6; D is unclear. V was clipped by 8 bases and J by 3 bases, with 8 bases between them. This CDR3 has 13 amino acids. Germline V gives CDR1 MNHEY, CDR2 SMNVEV (reference sequence). The CDR3 loop is CASSKDYNSPLHF. The CDR3 DNA follows: TGTGCCAGCTCAAAGGACTATAATTCACCCCTCCACTTT.